This is a list of T cell receptor beta chains from one sample in a study of blood T cell repertoires in COVID-19. TCRdb keeps only in-frame clones here, not all; method: immunoSEQ multiplex PCR. This table holds a few hundred thousand clones, roughly nine tenths found once. What was sequenced was peripheral blood. The receptors were gathered from a man aged 55 to 70 with acute or convalescent COVID-19. Each CDR3 is given with its conserved first and last residue. D genes are given only for firm matches. Clone size, where shown, is once, few, many, or a class for clones that have expanded.

.	TRBV4-1	TRBJ1-2	.	TGCGCCAGCAGCCAACCCACCACAGGGAAAGAATATGGCTACACCTTC	CASSQPTTGKEYGYTF
TRBD1	TRBV7-2	TRBJ1-2	few	TGTGCCAGCAGCTTAGCTGGACAGGGGTCGATCTATGGCTACACCTTC	CASSLAGQGSIYGYTF
TRBD1	TRBV25-1	TRBJ1-1	.	TGTGCCAGCAGAGGACAGGGGGCAAGCACTGAAGCTTTCTTT	CASRGQGASTEAFF
.	TRBV7-3	TRBJ1-5	.	TGTGCCAGCTCCAGGGAAAGCAATCAGCCCCAGCATTTT	CASSRESNQPQHF
TRBD2	TRBV6-2/TRBV6-3	TRBJ2-3	.	TGTGCCAGCAGCTTGGAGCGGGAGTGGAACACAGATACGCAGTATTTT	CASSLEREWNTDTQYF
.	TRBV11-3	TRBJ2-7	.	TGTGCCAGCAGCTTGGGCAGGGGCCCCTACTACGAGCAGTACTTC	CASSLGRGPYYEQYF
.	TRBV7-2	TRBJ2-7	.	TGTGCCAGCAGGCGGCCGGCAGCTACCTACGAGCAGTACTTC	CASRRPAATYEQYF
.	TRBV5-1	TRBJ1-5	.	TGCGCCAGCAGCTTGGTATCCCACCGTGCCAGGCTCTATAGCAATCAGCCCCAGCATTTT	CASSLVSHRARLYSNQPQHF
.	TRBV12-2	TRBJ2-6	.	TGTGCAAGTCGCCGTAGGTCCCTTACCGGGACAGGGCAGGTGAGAGGGGCCAACGTCCTGACTTTC	CASRRRSLTGTGQVRGANVLTF
.	TRBV10-1	TRBJ1-1	few	TGCGCCAGCAGTGGGACAGCTTTT	CASSGTAF
TRBD1	TRBV28	TRBJ1-5	.	TGTGCCAGCAGTCCCTCGACAGGGGGTAGCAATCAGCCCCAGCATTTT	CASSPSTGGSNQPQHF
TRBD1	TRBV6-5	TRBJ1-5	.	TGTGCCAGCAGCCCGGCCGGGACAGGGTTTCAGCCCCAGCATTTT	CASSPAGTGFQPQHF
.	TRBV21-1	TRBJ2-7	.	TGTGCCAGCAGCAAAACCGGTCAGGGTGCCCACGAGCAGTACTTC	CASSKTGQGAHEQYF
TRBD1	TRBV14	TRBJ1-2	.	TGTGCCAGCAGCCAAGATCTAGCGCGGGACAGGGAGTTC	CASSQDLARDREF
TRBD1	TRBV28	TRBJ1-5	.	TGTGCCAGCAGTTTACAGGGGGCCCATCAGCCCCAGCATTTT	CASSLQGAHQPQHF
.	TRBV6-4	TRBJ2-3	.	TGTGCCAGCAGCCGCGCTGGGGGACTCCGCACAGATACGCAGTATTTT	CASSRAGGLRTDTQYF
.	TRBV19	TRBJ1-1	.	TGTGCCAGTAGTCCTCGACAGCTGAACACTGAAGCTTTCTTT	CASSPRQLNTEAFF
TRBD1	TRBV28	TRBJ2-3	.	TGTGCCAGCCTTAGGGACAGGGGGCTCGGCACAGATACGCAGTATTTT	CASLRDRGLGTDTQYF